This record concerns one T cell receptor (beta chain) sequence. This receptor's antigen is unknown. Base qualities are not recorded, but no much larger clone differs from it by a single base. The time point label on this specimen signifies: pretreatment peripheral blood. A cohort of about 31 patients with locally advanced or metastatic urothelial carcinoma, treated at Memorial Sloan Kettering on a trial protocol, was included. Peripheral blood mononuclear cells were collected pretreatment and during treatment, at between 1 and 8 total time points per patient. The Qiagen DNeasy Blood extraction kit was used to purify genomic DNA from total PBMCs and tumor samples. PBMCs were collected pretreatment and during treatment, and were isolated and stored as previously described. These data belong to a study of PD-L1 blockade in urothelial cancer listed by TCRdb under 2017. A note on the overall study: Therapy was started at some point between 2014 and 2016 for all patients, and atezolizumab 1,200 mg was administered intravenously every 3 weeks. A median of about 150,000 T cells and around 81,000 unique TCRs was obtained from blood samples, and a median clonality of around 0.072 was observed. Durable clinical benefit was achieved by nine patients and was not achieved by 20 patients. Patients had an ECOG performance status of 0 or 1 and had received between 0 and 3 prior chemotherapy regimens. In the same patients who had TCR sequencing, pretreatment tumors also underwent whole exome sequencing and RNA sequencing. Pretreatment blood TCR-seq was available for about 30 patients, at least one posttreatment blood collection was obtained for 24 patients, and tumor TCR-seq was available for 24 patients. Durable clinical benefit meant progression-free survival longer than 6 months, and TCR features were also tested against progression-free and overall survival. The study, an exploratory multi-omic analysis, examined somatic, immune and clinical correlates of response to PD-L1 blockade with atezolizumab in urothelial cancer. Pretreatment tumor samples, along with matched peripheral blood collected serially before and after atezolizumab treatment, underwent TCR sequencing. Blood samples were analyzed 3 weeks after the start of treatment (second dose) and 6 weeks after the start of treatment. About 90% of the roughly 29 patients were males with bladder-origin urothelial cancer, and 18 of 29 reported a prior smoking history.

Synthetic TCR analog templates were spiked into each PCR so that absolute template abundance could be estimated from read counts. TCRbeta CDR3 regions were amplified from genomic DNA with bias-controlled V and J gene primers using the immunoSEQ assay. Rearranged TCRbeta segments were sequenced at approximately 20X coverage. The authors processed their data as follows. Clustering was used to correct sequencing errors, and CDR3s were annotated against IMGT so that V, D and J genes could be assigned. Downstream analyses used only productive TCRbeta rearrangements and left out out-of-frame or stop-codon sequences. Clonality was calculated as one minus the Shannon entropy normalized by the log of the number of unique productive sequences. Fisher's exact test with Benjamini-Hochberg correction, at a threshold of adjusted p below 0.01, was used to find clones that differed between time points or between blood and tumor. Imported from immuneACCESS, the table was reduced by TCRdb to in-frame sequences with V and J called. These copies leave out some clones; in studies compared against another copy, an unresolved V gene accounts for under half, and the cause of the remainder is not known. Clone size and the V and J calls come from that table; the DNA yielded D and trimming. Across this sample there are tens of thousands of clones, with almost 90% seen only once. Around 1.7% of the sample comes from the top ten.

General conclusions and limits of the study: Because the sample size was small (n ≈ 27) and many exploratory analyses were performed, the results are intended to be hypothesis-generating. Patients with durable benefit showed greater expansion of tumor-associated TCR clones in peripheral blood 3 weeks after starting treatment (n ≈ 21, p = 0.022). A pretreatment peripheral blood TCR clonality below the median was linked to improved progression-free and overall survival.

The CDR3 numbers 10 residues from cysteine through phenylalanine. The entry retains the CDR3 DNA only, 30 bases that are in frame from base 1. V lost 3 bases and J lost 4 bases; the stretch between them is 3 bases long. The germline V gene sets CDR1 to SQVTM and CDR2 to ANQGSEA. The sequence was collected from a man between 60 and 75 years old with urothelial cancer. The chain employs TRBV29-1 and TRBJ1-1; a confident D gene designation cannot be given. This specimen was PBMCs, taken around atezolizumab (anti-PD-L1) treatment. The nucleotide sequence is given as TGCAGCGTTGATAGCACTGAAGCTTTCTTT. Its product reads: CSVDSTEAFF.